Below, 13 T cell receptor beta chains from the same sample are listed, as sequenced in a study of blood T cell repertoires in COVID-19. The table came from immunoSEQ multiplex PCR; TCRdb's copy has only in-frame clones and leaves some out. This sample has roughly 24,000 clones; about 92% occur once, and the top ten carry around 2.2%. The material sequenced was peripheral blood. The receptors shown here come from a human donor in a cohort sampled during active COVID-19.

V gene TRBV7-9 combines with J gene TRBJ1-1; maybe TRBD1 (5 bases). The CDR3 has 15 residues. Germline V CDR1 and CDR2: SEHNR, FQNEAQ (reference sequence). The germline V and J ends were trimmed by 5 bases and 3 bases, with 16 bases remaining between them. CDR3 sequence (DNA): TGTGCCAGCAGCGTTAGGGTTGAAGGGGACACTGAAGCTTTCTTT. As protein: CASSVRVEGDTEAFF.

CDR3 in amino acids: CASSQRWDSFTDTQYF. As DNA, the CDR3 is TGTGCCAGCAGCCAGCGTTGGGACTCCTTCACAGATACGCAGTATTTT. The chain carries TRBV3-1 (or the pseudogene TRBV3-2) and TRBJ2-3, with D perhaps matching TRBD2 (6 bases). In germline, CDR1 is LGHDT, CDR2 YNNKEL (reference sequence). V was clipped by 3 bases and J by 2 bases, with 15 bases between them. This CDR3 region has 16 residues.

The rearrangement links TRBV6-6 to TRBJ2-5; the D gene is possibly TRBD1 (6 bases). V lost 5 bases, J lost 4 bases, and 11 bases lay in between. The CDR3 contains 13 residues. Per the germline V gene, CDR1 is MNHNY and CDR2 is SVGAGI (reference sequence). The DNA for the CDR3 is TGTGCCAGCAGTGTTCGGGACATAGAGACCCAGTACTTC. It encodes CASSVRDIETQYF.

The chain recombines TRBV5-1 with TRBJ2-5, with 7 bases aligning to TRBD1. Germline V CDR1 and CDR2: SGHRS, YFSETQ. The CDR3 runs to 14 residues. The trim removed 4 bases at V and 5 bases at J, leaving 8 bases unmatched. This CDR3 reads CASSLQGIGETQYF. For the CDR3, the DNA is TGCGCCAGCAGCCTACAGGGGATCGGGGAGACCCAGTACTTC.

The chain links TRBV24-1 to TRBJ2-5, with TRBD2 matching over 8 bases. Germline V gene lookup returns CDR1 KGHDR and CDR2 SFDVKD. The V segment lost 3 bases and the J segment 5 bases; nucleotides outside the gene matches: 7. This CDR3 has 15 residues. The CDR3 DNA reads TGTGCCACCAGTGATCAACCGGGAGGGACGGAGACCCAGTACTTC. Translated, it gives CATSDQPGGTETQYF.

CDR3 DNA sequence: TGTGCCAGCACCATGCCGGGACAGGGATCCTACGAGCAGTACTTC. It specifies CASTMPGQGSYEQYF. The chain uses TRBV6-5 and TRBJ2-7; 9 nucleotides agree with TRBD1. CDR1 is MNHEY, CDR2 SVGAGI, per germline. V lost 7 bases and J lost 1; bases outside the gene matches: 8. The CDR3 contains 15 residues.

The chain recombines TRBV11-1 with TRBJ2-3; D may be TRBD2 (5 bases). The germline V gene has CDR1 SGHAT and CDR2 FQDESV (reference sequence). The CDR3 consists of 15 residues. V gave up 1 base and J gave up 1 base, with 9 bases separating them. The CDR3 sequence is CASSLDRGGTDTQYF. CDR3 DNA: TGTGCCAGCAGCTTAGACCGGGGTGGCACAGATACGCAGTATTTT.

The chain is built from TRBV7-9 and TRBJ1-6; 11 bases are shared with TRBD1. Germline CDR1 reads SEHNR; CDR2 reads FQNEAQ (reference sequence). Trimming removed 3 bases from V and 9 bases from J; junction bases left unmatched: 4. There are 15 residues in the CDR3. The CDR3 DNA is TGTGCCAGCAGCTTCCTAGGACAGGGGGCTTCACCCCTCCACTTT. Translating gives CASSFLGQGASPLHF.

The chain recombines TRBV7-3 with TRBJ2-7; tentative D call: TRBD2 (5 bases). The germline CDR1 and CDR2 sequences are SGHTA and FQGTGA. This CDR3 spans 16 amino acids. Trimming shortened V by 4 bases and J by 5 bases, and 21 bases separated the two germline ends. CDR3 in DNA: TGTGCCAGCAGCTCAAGGCTTCGGTTTCGGGGTGACGAGCAGTACTTC. Its protein is CASSSRLRFRGDEQYF.

The V call is TRBV9, the J call TRBJ2-1; 11 nucleotides align to TRBD2. V lost 3 bases, J lost 4 bases, and 3 bases stayed unmatched. Germline values: CDR1 SGDLS, CDR2 YYNGEE. The CDR3 runs 15 residues. Written as DNA, the CDR3 is TGTGCCAGCAGCGAGGGACTAGCGGATTACAATGAGCAGTTCTTC. Its protein is CASSEGLADYNEQFF.

The CDR3 bases are TGTGCCAGCAGCTTAGGCGGCGGGAGAAACAATGAGCAGTTCTTC. As protein: CASSLGGGRNNEQFF. The chain uses TRBV7-9 and TRBJ2-1; 7 bases align to TRBD2. CDR3 length: 15 amino acids. J lost 5 bases, V lost 1 base, and 5 bases had no gene match. Germline CDR1 SEHNR, CDR2 FQNEAQ (reference sequence).

The chain has TRBV19 and TRBJ2-1, with TRBD1 matching 9 bases. Per the germline V gene, CDR1 is LNHDA and CDR2 is SQIVND (reference sequence). CDR3 length: 15 amino acids. V was pared by 7 bases and J by 2 bases, with 6 bases of the junction left unmatched. This CDR3 is CASIRQGGAYNEQFF. The DNA of the CDR3 is TGTGCCAGTATCCGACAGGGGGGCGCCTACAATGAGCAGTTCTTC.

This chain connects TRBV6-1 to TRBJ1-1; 9 bases line up with TRBD1. The germline gives CDR1 MNHNS, CDR2 SASEGT. V lost 3 bases to trimming and J lost 5 bases; unmatched junction nucleotides: 4. The CDR3 loop spans 14 amino acids. The CDR3 sequence: CASSDDRGWTEAFF. Here the CDR3 DNA reads TGTGCCAGCAGTGACGACAGGGGGTGGACTGAAGCTTTCTTT.